This T cell receptor (beta chain) derives from a study of blood T cell repertoires in COVID-19 (dated by TCRdb to between 2020 and 2021). Study-wide context: Collaborator samples came from the United States, Italy and Spain and covered acute and convalescent phases of COVID-19. HLA class I and class II types, where available, came from metadata supplied by the sample provider rather than from assay-based typing. Sample metadata almost always included a de-identified subject ID, COVID-19 status, age in years and sex. The repertoires were released in a freely available public database meant as a resource for research on the immune response to SARS-CoV-2. The samples were drawn from the first 160 participants of the ongoing ImmuneRACE study and from some 1,300 subjects provided by 6 global collaborators. The material from the prospective study consisted of cDNA or gDNA derived from T cells, B-cell-depleted T cells, or PBMCs. The dataset comprised deeply sampled blood TCRbeta repertoires from subjects exposed to, actively infected with, or recovered from COVID-19. General findings and caveats noted by the study authors: The amount of clinical and demographic metadata varied by source and participant and was provided uncurated.

Collaborating institutions collected whole blood in K2EDTA tubes following their own protocols. For TCRbeta analysis, collaborators shipped samples as frozen whole blood, isolated PBMCs, or DNA extracted from either of those sample types. TCRbeta CDR3 regions were amplified from genomic DNA using the immunoSEQ Assay, a bias-controlled multiplex PCR. For the original study's pipeline: The number of nucleated cells in each sample was estimated by amplification of reference gene primers within the assay. To quantify the absolute abundance of each unique TCRbeta CDR3 rearrangement, sequence reads were collapsed and filtered. For each sample, productive Simpson clonality was calculated as the square root of Simpson's diversity index across productive rearrangements. The table was pulled from immuneACCESS by TCRdb, which kept in-frame rearrangements only. Such tables lose some clones; where checked, under half of the loss comes from unresolved V genes, and the rest has no known cause. V and J calls and clone size follow that table, whereas D and trimming were derived from the DNA. The sample profile shows more than 50,000 clones; about 76% of them were found once. The ten top clones hold about two fifths of the sample.

This clone was counted between two and nine times. The antigen it binds to is not known. One base away there is no much larger clone; base qualities are not given. V is cut by 2 bases and J by 3 bases, and the space between the germline ends is 3 bases. Including the terminal cysteine and phenylalanine, the CDR3 comprises 11 residues. The sequence is cut down to CDR3 DNA, 33 bases in frame from base 1. Via the germline V gene, CDR1 is SQVTM and CDR2 ANQGSEA. The chain couples TRBV29-1 to TRBJ2-3; the D gene cannot be resolved reliably. Sequences were obtained from peripheral blood. The TCR comes from a man between 65 and 85 years old with active or convalescent COVID-19. The bases are TGCAGCGTTGAACTAACAGATACGCAGTATTTT. Its protein product is CSVELTDTQYF.